A single sample is the source of the 27 T cell receptor beta chains below, sequenced in a study of blood T cell repertoires in COVID-19 (dated by TCRdb to the early 2020s). Preparation of the library involved the immunoSEQ multiplex PCR assay. TCRdb stores this immuneACCESS table with in-frame sequences only. Part of the clones is absent; in the studies checked, under half of the shortfall reflects unresolved V genes, and no reason is known for the rest. For this sample there are some 300,000 clones; around 90% appear just once. Together, the top ten hold about 1.2% of the sample. Sequencing was performed on peripheral blood. These receptors all stem from a man in his 70s with acute or convalescent COVID-19.

This rearrangement joins TRBV4-3 to TRBJ1-6; possible D gene TRBD1, 6 bases. Germline V CDR1 and CDR2: LGHNA, YSLEER. The CDR3 sequence is 16 residues long. V was shortened by 0 bases and J by 9 bases, with 15 bases between the two germline ends. The CDR3: CASSQDPQGLGSPLHF. CDR3 sequence (DNA): TGCGCCAGCAGCCAAGACCCACAGGGATTAGGTTCACCCCTCCACTTT.

Written as DNA, the CDR3 is TGTGCCAGCAGTCCACGCCCGGGACAGGGGGCTTACGGCTACACCTTC. Its translation: CASSPRPGQGAYGYTF. This chain connects TRBV28 to TRBJ1-2; 12 bases agree with TRBD1. With 5 bases clipped from V and 8 bases from J, the junction kept 12 bases outside the gene matches. The germline CDR1 and CDR2 sequences are MDHEN and SYDVKM. CDR3 length: 16 residues.

The DNA of the CDR3 is TGTGCCACCAGCAGAGGAGGGGGAGGGATCCGATCCTACGAGCAGTACTTC. This gives the protein CATSRGGGGIRSYEQYF. The chain carries TRBV15 and TRBJ2-7, with D possibly TRBD2 on 7 matching bases. This CDR3 comprises 17 residues. The V gene lost 1 base and the J gene lost 1 base, with 17 bases spanning the gap. The V gene's germline CDR1 is LNHNV and CDR2 YYDKDF (reference sequence).

As regards this clone: The same CDR3 also results from other DNA sequences found in this sample. The chain carries TRBV28 and TRBJ2-7; tentative D call: TRBD2 (6 bases). V lost 3 bases, J lost 1 base, and 13 bases lay in between. The CDR3 consists of 15 residues. Germline loops: CDR1 MDHEN, CDR2 SYDVKM. The CDR3 is CASSFPGGLSYEQYF. CDR3 DNA sequence: TGTGCCAGCAGTTTCCCCGGGGGTTTGTCCTACGAGCAGTACTTC.

In its sample, this clone was seen once. The rearrangement links TRBV29-1 to TRBJ1-1, with TRBD1 matching over 7 bases. The V gene's germline CDR1 is SQVTM and CDR2 ANQGSEA. With V trimmed by 4 bases and J by 5 bases, 4 bases remained unmatched. This CDR3 has 12 residues. In DNA form, the CDR3 reads TGCAGCGTTGGACAGGGCGGAACTGAAGCTTTCTTT. Its translation is CSVGQGGTEAFF.

The gene calls are TRBV4-3 and TRBJ1-1; D is unclear. Trimming took 0 bases from V and 1 from J, leaving 9 bases between them. Germline-derived CDR1 and CDR2 are LGHNA and YSLEER. The CDR3 length is 15 residues. The CDR3 nucleotides read TGCGCCAGCAGCCAAGATAGGAGGCAGAACACTGAAGCTTTCTTT. This translates into CASSQDRRQNTEAFF.

This chain joins TRBV27 and TRBJ2-7; a weak D match, TRBD1 (6 bases). Germline CDR1 reads MNHEY; CDR2 reads SMNVEV (reference sequence). The V and J ends lost 4 bases and 5 bases respectively, with 18 bases between them. The CDR3 covers 15 residues. CDR3 residues: CASSSGQSLGNEQYF. In DNA, the CDR3 is TGTGCCAGCAGTTCCGGACAGAGCCTCGGGAACGAGCAGTACTTC.

The rearrangement links TRBV5-1 to TRBJ2-3, with 11 bases fitting TRBD2. This CDR3 is 17 amino acids long. The J segment lost 1 base and the V segment lost 4 bases, leaving 8 bases of the junction unmatched. CDR1 and CDR2 (germline): SGHRS, YFSETQ. The CDR3 region has the DNA TGCGCCAGCAGCCCCCCACTAGCGGGGGTAGGCACAGATACGCAGTATTTT. Protein product: CASSPPLAGVGTDTQYF.

CDR3 sequence (DNA): TGCGCCAGCAGCCAAGACCCGCGGGGAGCTAACACCGGGGAGCTGTTTTTT. Translating it yields CASSQDPRGANTGELFF. The chain combines TRBV4-1 with TRBJ2-2, with a weak D call TRBD2 (6 bases). The V gene's germline CDR1 is MGHRA and CDR2 YSYEKL. CDR3 length: 17 amino acids. V lost 0 bases to trimming and J lost 2 bases, with 13 bases between them.

This clone was counted once. V and J are TRBV6-5 and TRBJ2-7; TRBD1 aligns across 7 bases. J gave up 0 bases and V 8 bases, and 4 bases lay outside the gene matches. The germline CDR1 and CDR2 sequences are MNHEY and SVGAGI. CDR3 size: 13 residues. CDR3 sequence reads: CASLTGTSYEQYF. The CDR3 DNA follows: TGTGCCAGCTTGACAGGGACCTCCTACGAGCAGTACTTC.

This clone showed up just once. The V gene is TRBV5-1, the J gene TRBJ1-1, with 8 nucleotides matching TRBD1. With V trimmed by 4 bases and J by 3 bases, 5 bases remained unmatched. Per germline, CDR1 SGHRS and CDR2 YFSETQ. CDR3 length: 14 residues. CDR3 protein: CASSNGQGDTEAFF. Written as DNA, the CDR3 is TGCGCCAGCAGCAACGGACAGGGTGACACTGAAGCTTTCTTT.

This sequence joins TRBV12-3 or TRBV12-4 and TRBJ1-2; D is perhaps TRBD1 (5 bases). The V end lost 8 bases, the J end lost 0 bases, and 10 bases lay between the germline ends. The CDR3 totals 13 residues. The CDR3 spells CASRGAPNYGYTF. Written as DNA, the CDR3 is TGTGCCAGCCGTGGGGCGCCTAACTATGGCTACACCTTC.

The chain has TRBV19 and TRBJ2-7; the match to TRBD1 covers 8 bases. This CDR3 is 15 amino acids long. The V gene's germline CDR1 is LNHDA and CDR2 SQIVND (reference sequence). V was pared by 2 bases and J by 5 bases, with 8 bases of the junction left unmatched. CDR3: CASSIPVQGAHEQYF. In DNA form, the CDR3 reads TGTGCCAGTAGTATACCGGTTCAGGGGGCACACGAGCAGTACTTC.

This clone was recorded many times. V gene TRBV27 combines with J gene TRBJ1-1, with D possibly TRBD1 on 5 matching bases. V lost 9 bases to trimming and J lost 5 bases, with 10 bases between them. Germline V CDR1 and CDR2: MNHEY, SMNVEV (reference sequence). The CDR3 loop spans 11 amino acids. Here the CDR3 DNA reads TGTGCCAGTTCAGGGTTTACTGAAGCTTTCTTT. This encodes CASSGFTEAFF.

The rearrangement links TRBV28 to TRBJ2-2; a weak D match, TRBD2 (6 bases). Between the trimmed V and J ends, which lost 7 bases and 4 bases, there was a span of 16 bases. This CDR3 region has 15 residues. The germline gives CDR1 MDHEN, CDR2 SYDVKM. This chain's CDR3 is CASTSVGLGTGELFF. The CDR3 nucleotides read TGTGCCAGCACCTCGGTGGGACTGGGCACCGGGGAGCTGTTTTTT.

This clone was detected only once. The chain carries TRBV24-1 and TRBJ2-2, with TRBD1 as a possible D gene (5 bases). V was trimmed by 1 base and J by 2 bases, leaving 10 bases between them. Germline V lookup: CDR1 KGHDR, CDR2 SFDVKD. This CDR3 is 16 amino acids long. The CDR3 region is CATSDLRTTNTGELFF. CDR3 bases: TGTGCCACCAGTGATTTAAGGACAACTAACACCGGGGAGCTGTTTTTT.

The rearrangement uses TRBV5-1 and TRBJ1-2, with unresolved D. This CDR3 spans 12 amino acids. Germline V CDR1 and CDR2: SGHRS, YFSETQ. Trimming shortened V by 1 base and J by 6 bases, and 7 bases separated the two germline ends. The CDR3 region has the DNA TGCGCCAGCAGCTTGAGTGGAGATGGCTACACCTTC. As protein: CASSLSGDGYTF.

The CDR3 reads CASSPNTRGQDYGYTF. The CDR3 nucleotides read TGTGCCAGCTCACCCAATACGCGCGGACAGGACTATGGCTACACCTTC. This chain connects TRBV18 to TRBJ1-2, with 7 bases that match TRBD1. V lost 3 bases and J lost 3; bases outside the gene matches: 10. The CDR3 sequence is 16 residues long. Germline V gene lookup returns CDR1 KGHSH and CDR2 LQKENI.

The V call is TRBV5-1, the J call TRBJ2-7, with D perhaps matching TRBD1 (5 bases). The V and J ends lost 0 bases and 3 bases respectively, with 13 bases between them. Germline-derived CDR1 and CDR2 are SGHRS and YFSETQ. The CDR3 spans 15 residues. The CDR3 DNA follows: TGCGCCAGCAGCTTGGACCAGGCGCAGGGCTACGAGCAGTACTTC. Its protein is CASSLDQAQGYEQYF.

V is TRBV5-1 and J is TRBJ2-1; TRBD2 is a possible D gene (6 bases). CDR3 size: 17 residues. Deletions cut 0 bases from V and 7 bases from J, with 20 bases between. Germline CDR1 reads SGHRS; CDR2 reads YFSETQ. The CDR3: CASSLELLAFPANEQFF. The CDR3 DNA sequence: TGCGCCAGCAGCTTGGAACTACTAGCTTTTCCAGCAAATGAGCAGTTCTTC.

This chain links TRBV27 with TRBJ2-2; D is perhaps TRBD2 (7 bases). This CDR3 contains 17 residues. V shed 1 base and J shed 0 bases, with 12 bases lying between them. In germline, CDR1 is MNHEY, CDR2 SMNVEV (reference sequence). The CDR3 region is CASSLFGGGANTGELFF. The CDR3 DNA is TGTGCCAGCAGTTTATTTGGCGGGGGCGCGAACACCGGGGAGCTGTTTTTT.

This clone has just one count. The V and J genes are TRBV6-5 and TRBJ2-5; 8 nucleotides agree with TRBD1. Germline-derived CDR1 and CDR2 are MNHEY and SVGAGI. J gave up 2 bases and V 8 bases, and 4 bases lay outside the gene matches. This CDR3 has 13 amino acids. CDR3 in amino acids: CASGGTGQETQYF. DNA of the CDR3: TGTGCCAGCGGGGGGACAGGTCAAGAGACCCAGTACTTC.

The rearrangement links TRBV7-2 to TRBJ2-5; 12 nucleotides line up with TRBD2. Per the germline V gene, CDR1 is SGHTA and CDR2 is FQGNSA. The CDR3 loop spans 14 amino acids. V shed 7 bases, J shed 6 bases, and the junction held 6 bases outside the gene matches. The CDR3 DNA reads TGTGCCAGCATCCTAGCGGGGGGGCAAAAGACCCAGTACTTC. This codes for CASILAGGQKTQYF.

This clone was detected only once. Other DNA sequences from this sample encode an identical CDR3 as well. The chain combines TRBV24-1 with TRBJ1-5, with 8 bases identical to TRBD1. The CDR3 length is 15 residues. With V trimmed by 7 bases and J by 4 bases, 8 bases remained unmatched. The V gene's germline CDR1 is KGHDR and CDR2 SFDVKD. The CDR3 is CATRSGQGANQPQHF. The CDR3 DNA reads as TGTGCCACCAGATCCGGACAGGGAGCAAATCAGCCCCAGCATTTT.

The chain recombines TRBV20-1 with TRBJ2-7; tentative D call: TRBD2 (5 bases). CDR3 length: 11 residues. V lost 6 bases, J lost 7 bases, and 13 bases lay in between. Germline CDR1 and CDR2: DFQATT and SNEGSKA (reference sequence). CDR3 nucleotides: TGCAGTGCCGGGCGGGTTGGAGAGCAGTACTTC. This codes for CSAGRVGEQYF.

This chain connects TRBV18 to TRBJ1-1, with 9 bases lining up with TRBD1. CDR3 length: 13 residues. V lost 5 bases and J lost 4; bases outside the gene matches: 2. CDR1 and CDR2 (germline): KGHSH, LQKENI. The CDR3 sequence is CASSETGGTEAFF. As DNA, the CDR3 is TGTGCCAGCTCAGAGACAGGGGGCACTGAAGCTTTCTTT.

V is TRBV6-5 and J is TRBJ1-1, with 9 positions matching TRBD1. CDR3 length: 15 amino acids. The V gene end was trimmed by 6 bases and the J gene end by 0 bases; junction bases not matched to a gene: 5. Per the germline V gene, CDR1 is MNHEY and CDR2 is SVGAGI. In DNA, the CDR3 is TGTGCCAGCAGACGAGGACAGGGGTTGAACACTGAAGCTTTCTTT. Translation gives CASRRGQGLNTEAFF.